This entry concerns a single T cell receptor (beta chain). The target antigen is unknown. Unique molecular identifiers were built into the TCR beta cDNA libraries. With roughly 1 to 11 million T cells as the source, approximately 500,000 cDNA molecules resulted. TCRdb processed the PCR reads anew with MiXCR; each CDR3 protein has one entry. Of around 500,000 distinct CDR3 sequences in the sample, around a third are singletons; the top ten hold 6%. These data come from a study of post-analysis software for immune sequencing data. For the study at large: Some patients lacked subtype; others had relapsing-remitting, secondary progressive or progressive-relapsing disease.

Broader study findings: By F measure, samples from a shared preparation batch strongly co-clustered. Significantly lower normalized Chao1 diversity was seen in multiple sclerosis patients than in controls.

Material for sequencing was blood. This TCR came from a girl under 18 with multiple sclerosis.

The CDR3 protein is CATSRDSAYGGYGYTF. CDR3 bases: TGTGCCACCAGCCGGGACAGCGCATACGGGGGCTATGGCTACACCTTC. The chain uses TRBV15 and TRBJ1-2; TRBD1 matches 7 bases. The trim removed 5 bases at V and 4 bases at J, leaving 13 bases unmatched. The CDR3 has 16 residues. The V gene's germline CDR1 is LNHNV and CDR2 YYDKDF (reference sequence).